The clone carrying this TCR beta chain has more than one count but fewer than ten. Antigen: not known. The data were taken from a study of T-cell reconstitution after alpha-beta-depleted transplantation in children. General study findings and limits: Certain patients had high TCRbeta diversity at day 60, and it came from recipient T cells and thymic progenitors that survived.

Per germline, CDR1 SNHLY and CDR2 FYNNEI. V was pared by 2 bases and J by 5 bases, with 4 bases of the junction left unmatched. CDR3 length equals 15 residues. Construction of the TCRbeta library involved unique molecular identifiers. TCRdb re-derived calls from the PCR reads in MiXCR, one entry per CDR3 protein. The sample has 700,000 to 850,000 distinct CDR3 sequences, roughly 15% seen once; the top ten hold roughly 5%. V gene TRBV2 combines with J gene TRBJ2-5, with TRBD1 matching 11 bases. Specimen: PBMCs, mostly from graft donor cells, collected 360 days after TCRalphabeta/CD19-depleted stem cell transplant. The TCR sequence derives from a male patient aged 10 to 17 who had a stem cell transplant for acute lymphoblastic leukemia, so the T cells may come from the graft donor. The CDR3 DNA follows: TGTGCCAGCAGTGAATGGACAGGGGGCTGGGAGACCCAGTACTTC. Its protein is CASSEWTGGWETQYF.